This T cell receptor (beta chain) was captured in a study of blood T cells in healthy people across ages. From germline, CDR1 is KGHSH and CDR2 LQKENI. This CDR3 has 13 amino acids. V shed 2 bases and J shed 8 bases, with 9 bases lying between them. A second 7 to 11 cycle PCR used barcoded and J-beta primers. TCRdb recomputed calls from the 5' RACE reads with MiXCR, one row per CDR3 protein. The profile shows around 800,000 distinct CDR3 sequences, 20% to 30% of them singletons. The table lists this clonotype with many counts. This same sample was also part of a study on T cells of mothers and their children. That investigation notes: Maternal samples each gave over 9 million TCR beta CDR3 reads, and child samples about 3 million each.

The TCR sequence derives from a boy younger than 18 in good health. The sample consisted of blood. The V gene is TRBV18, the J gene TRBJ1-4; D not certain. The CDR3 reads CASSPELGEKLFF. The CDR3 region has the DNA TGTGCCAGCTCACCAGAGTTGGGAGAAAAACTGTTTTTT. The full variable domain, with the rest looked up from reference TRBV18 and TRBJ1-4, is NAGVMQNPRHLVRRRGQEARLRCSPMKGHSHVYWYRQLPEEGLKFMVYLQKENIIDESGMPKERFSAEFPKEGPSILRIQQVVRGDSAAYFCASSPELGEKLFFGSGTQLSVL.